A selection of T cell receptor beta chains follows, all from one sample in a study of shared clonotypes between healthy human individuals. TCRdb's copy holds only in-frame clones and misses some; the assay was immunoSEQ multiplex PCR. The sample carries 2 million to 2.5 million clones, over 85% recorded once. The sequencing input was naive CD4+ T cells sorted from blood. Every receptor here comes from a man aged 18 to 30 in good health. CDR3s include the opening cysteine and the closing phenylalanine or tryptophan. A D gene is named only where the DNA matches it firmly. Only part of the rows carry a size: once, few, many, or a class if the clone is expanded.

TRBD2 | TRBJ2-3 | TRBV5-1 | NA | TGCGCCAGCAGCTCAGGACTAGTTGCAGATACGCAGTATTTT | CASSSGLVADTQYF
NA | TRBJ1-1 | TRBV25-1 | NA | TGTGCCAGCACGGCAGACCGCATGAACACTGAAGCTTTCTTT | CASTADRMNTEAFF
TRBD2 | TRBJ2-3 | TRBV19 | NA | TGTGCCATTTCCCTTCTAGCGGGCGGCACAGATACGCAGTATTTT | CAISLLAGGTDTQYF
NA | TRBJ2-1 | TRBV4-1 | NA | TGCGCCAGCAGCCACCTCGGGATTTCACCCTACAATGAGCAGTTCTTC | CASSHLGISPYNEQFF
NA | TRBJ1-2 | TRBV10-1 | NA | TGCGCCAGCAGGAACAGCTCTAACTATGGCTACACCTTC | CASRNSSNYGYTF
NA | TRBJ2-7 | TRBV18 | NA | TGTGCCAGCTCCCGTTCGGGGGTTGCCGAGCAGTACTTC | CASSRSGVAEQYF
NA | TRBJ1-2 | TRBV6-1 | NA | TGTGCCAGCAGTAAAACAAGAGGAATCCTCTATGGCTACACCTTC | CASSKTRGILYGYTF
TRBD1 | TRBJ2-3 | TRBV5-1 | NA | TGCGCCAGCAGCCCACGGACAGGGGGCTGGGATACGCAGTATTTT | CASSPRTGGWDTQYF
TRBD2 | TRBJ2-7 | TRBV7-2 | NA | TGTGCCAGCAGCTTGGGACTAGCGGGAGTTGACGAGCAGTACTTC | CASSLGLAGVDEQYF
TRBD2 | TRBJ2-7 | TRBV9 | NA | TGTGCCAGCAGCTACCGATACTTGGGACTAGCGGTCTACGAGCAGTACTTC | CASSYRYLGLAVYEQYF
NA | TRBJ1-5 | TRBV4-1 | NA | TGCGCCAGCAGCCAAGAACCGACTCAGCCCCAGCATTTT | CASSQEPTQPQHF
NA | TRBJ2-5 | TRBV10-3 | NA | TGTGCCATCAGTGAGTCGACCGGGGGAGAGACCCAGTACTTC | CAISESTGGETQYF
TRBD2 | TRBJ2-3 | TRBV11-2 | NA | TGTGCCAGCAGCGGACTACTAGCGGGAGAACAGTATTTT | CASSGLLAGEQYF
NA | TRBJ1-3 | TRBV2 | NA | TGTGCCAGCATCGGGGACTCTGGAAACACCATATATTTT | CASIGDSGNTIYF
TRBD1 | TRBJ2-3 | TRBV5-1 | NA | TGCGCCAGCAGCCCGGACATCCCGGGACAGGGTGGCACAGATACGCAGTATTTT | CASSPDIPGQGGTDTQYF
NA | TRBJ2-1 | TRBV7-2 | NA | TGTGCCAGCAGCCGCTTCGCAGGCGAGCAGTTCTTC | CASSRFAGEQFF
NA | TRBJ1-5 | TRBV28 | once | TGTGCCAGCAGTTGGTTTAAGGATCAGCCCCAGCATTTT | CASSWFKDQPQHF
NA | TRBJ1-6 | TRBV10-3 | NA | TGTGCCATCAGTGCTACGGTAGGGCACACCTATAATTCACCCCTCCACTTT | CAISATVGHTYNSPLHF
NA | TRBJ1-1 | TRBV20-1 | once | TGCAGTGCTAGAGCTCCTGAAGCTTTCTTT | CSARAPEAFF
NA | TRBJ2-3 | TRBV30 | NA | TGTGCCTGGGTAGAAGCAGATACGCAGTATTTT | CAWVEADTQYF
NA | TRBJ2-3 | TRBV10-3 | NA | TGTGCCATCAGTTCGTCGGTGGGGAGTGTCCGGGATACGCAGTATTTT | CAISSSVGSVRDTQYF
NA | TRBJ2-3 | TRBV4-3 | NA | TGCGCCAGCAGCCAAAGGACGACAGCTGGAATCAGCACAGATACGCAGTATTTT | CASSQRTTAGISTDTQYF
NA | TRBJ2-5 | TRBV5-8 | NA | TGTGCCAGCAGACCCCTCCAAGTAGGGCGAGAGACCCAGTACTTC | CASRPLQVGRETQYF
TRBD1 | TRBJ1-5 | TRBV9 | NA | TGTGCCAGCAGCGACGCCGGGACAGAGAATCAGCCCCAGCATTTT | CASSDAGTENQPQHF
NA | TRBJ1-6 | TRBV5-1 | NA | TGCGCCAGCAGCTTGGGACAGACACTCGGGCGGGATTCACCCCTCCACTTT | CASSLGQTLGRDSPLHF
NA | TRBJ2-7 | TRBV27 | NA | TGTGCCAGCAAAATGCGGAACAACTACGAGCAGTACTTC | CASKMRNNYEQYF
NA | TRBJ2-7 | TRBV6-1 | NA | TGTGCCAGCGGCGAGAATCATGCCTACGAGCAGTACTTC | CASGENHAYEQYF
TRBD1 | TRBJ1-2 | TRBV18 | NA | TGTGCCAGCTCACCAAATCATCAAGGACAGGGTTTCTATGGCTACACCTTC | CASSPNHQGQGFYGYTF
NA | TRBJ1-1 | TRBV7-8 | NA | TGTGCCAGCAGCTTAGAGACCCCCGTCGAAGCTTTCTTT | CASSLETPVEAFF
TRBD2 | TRBJ2-7 | TRBV6-6 | NA | TGTGCCAGCGCGTACCTAGCGGGAGGGCCGTACGAGCAGTACTTC | CASAYLAGGPYEQYF
TRBD2 | TRBJ2-2 | TRBV9 | NA | TGTGCCAGCAGCGTAGCGACTAGCGCGAACACCGGGGAGCTGTTTTTT | CASSVATSANTGELFF
TRBD1 | TRBJ1-1 | TRBV19 | NA | TGTGCCAGTAGGCCGACAGGGCTGAACACTGAAGCTTTCTTT | CASRPTGLNTEAFF
NA | TRBJ1-2 | TRBV7-8 | NA | TGTGCCAGCAGCTTAGACGGGGGCACGGGTGGCTACACCTTC | CASSLDGGTGGYTF
NA | TRBJ2-3 | TRBV5-1 | NA | TGCGCCAGCAGCTTGATTCAACGCCAAAGGACAGATACGCAGTATTTT | CASSLIQRQRTDTQYF
NA | TRBJ1-1 | TRBV6-1 | NA | TGTGCCAGCAGTAATTTGAACACTGAAGCTTTCTTT | CASSNLNTEAFF
NA | TRBJ2-7 | TRBV9 | NA | TGTGCCAGCAGCGTAGGGGTTGGATACGAGCAGTACTTC | CASSVGVGYEQYF
NA | TRBJ1-2 | TRBV7-9 | NA | TGTGCCAGCAGCTCGGTCAATGGCTACACCTTC | CASSSVNGYTF
NA | TRBJ2-2 | TRBV2 | NA | TGTGCCAGCCGTCGGATGGTGAGCACCGGGGAGCTGTTTTTT | CASRRMVSTGELFF
TRBD1 | TRBJ1-1 | TRBV15 | NA | TGTGCCACCAGCTCGCTATCAGGGGGTTCTGAAGCTTTCTTT | CATSSLSGGSEAFF